The rows below give T cell receptor beta chains drawn from one sample of a study of shared clonotypes between healthy human individuals. Assay: immunoSEQ multiplex PCR; the TCRdb copy retains only in-frame clones and omits some. The data show about 1.1 million clones, 78% seen once. Specimen: memory CD4+ T cells from PBMCs. The receptors originated from a man aged 18 to 29 in good health. Some clones in this sample may be carry-over from other donors' samples. The conserved cysteine and the conserved F or W are not part of the CDR3 here. Where a row states a size, it is once, few, many or the class of an expanded clone; other rows omit it.

j_call | clone_size | v_call | cdr3_aa
TRBJ2-7 | NA | TRBV7-2 | ASSLSPLAISYEQY
TRBJ2-3 | NA | TRBV28 | ASTFGAGGGSTDTQY
TRBJ2-7 | NA | TRBV18 | ASSSTPSYEQY
TRBJ1-1 | NA | TRBV27 | ASSLEGWGTEAF
TRBJ2-2 | medium-sized | TRBV4-3 | ASSQEFPGELF
TRBJ2-5 | NA | TRBV4-2 | ASSQPQGGAEETQY
TRBJ2-7 | NA | TRBV18 | ASSPPSASTYEQY
TRBJ1-5 | NA | TRBV6-1 | ASSEVGQPQH
TRBJ2-5 | NA | TRBV7-3 | ASSSGSGGPETQY
TRBJ1-1 | NA | TRBV7-2 | ASRQDRVGNTEAF
TRBJ2-6 | NA | TRBV5-1 | ASSSASGANVLT
TRBJ1-2 | NA | TRBV4-3 | ASSQAGTGVVGYGYT
TRBJ2-3 | NA | TRBV6-5 | ASTRQGAPTDTQY
TRBJ1-1 | few | TRBV30 | AWAITRNTEAF
TRBJ1-1 | few | TRBV5-1 | ASSGQDTEAF
TRBJ2-1 | NA | TRBV7-3 | ASSSGAESGEQF
TRBJ2-7 | NA | TRBV27 | ASSFKGGSSYEQY
TRBJ2-3 | once | TRBV7-9 | ASSFGTSSDTQY
TRBJ2-7 | NA | TRBV7-2 | ASSLEGLTYEQY
TRBJ2-3 | NA | TRBV5-1 | ASSFRPQSTDTQY
TRBJ1-5 | NA | TRBV6-1 | ASRGVGGGQPQH
TRBJ1-6 | many | TRBV5-6 | ASSSDWGQNNSPLH
TRBJ2-1 | once | TRBV27 | ASSFGSGRSYNEQF
TRBJ1-1 | NA | TRBV5-4 | ASSFHDRGRANTEAF
TRBJ2-1 | NA | TRBV7-2 | ASSLRLANNEQF
TRBJ2-1 | NA | TRBV19 | ASRAGTGANEQF
TRBJ2-5 | NA | TRBV18 | ASSPSVEQY
TRBJ2-2 | NA | TRBV11-3 | ASSPAWGKHNTGELF
TRBJ1-5 | NA | TRBV6-5 | ASSYSRHQPQH
TRBJ1-1 | once | TRBV18 | ASSPLREGTEAF
TRBJ1-1 | NA | TRBV6-1 | ASSTTGDTEAF
TRBJ2-3 | few | TRBV13 | ASTPTGNTDTQY
TRBJ2-7 | NA | TRBV11-2 | ASSLAGLAGGPHEQY
TRBJ1-1 | NA | TRBV7-2 | ASSLREGVVEAF
TRBJ1-5 | NA | TRBV30 | AWPGQGVGQPQH
TRBJ2-3 | NA | TRBV28 | ASLASTDTQY
TRBJ1-3 | NA | TRBV4-1 | ASSLGQASGNTIY
TRBJ1-1 | NA | TRBV15 | ATSRRQGLNTEAF
TRBJ2-7 | NA | TRBV7-2 | ASSLVRPGFEQY
TRBJ2-1 | NA | TRBV29-1 | SVVGQGTYNEQF
TRBJ2-3 | few | TRBV29-1 | SVENSRTDTQY
TRBJ2-5 | NA | TRBV10-3 | AISESKASGSQETQY
TRBJ1-2 | once | TRBV5-1 | ASSPGLGQVNYGYT